The TCR beta chain under discussion was sequenced for a study of B cell selection in AIRE deficiency. Study-level points and caveats: Shared Treg sequences had shorter CDR3s, biased toward rearrangements with few non-templated insertions.

Of note for this clone: Its antigen is not identified.

Clones were read by immunoSEQ multiplex PCR, and TCRdb kept only the in-frame ones, dropping some. The data hold about 18,000 clones, with about 92% observed a single time. Regulatory T cells were sorted as CD4+CD25hiCD127low/negative cells. Healthy unrelated donors supplied the control samples. Deletions cut 7 bases from V and 9 bases from J, with 20 bases between. CDR1 is SGHRS and CDR2 is YFSETQ in the germline V gene. CDR3 length equals 14 residues. The rearrangement joins TRBV5-1 to TRBJ2-1; D gene unclear. The sequenced material came from CD4+CD25+ Tregs sorted from PBMCs. This sequence originates from a human donor in good health. CDR3 DNA sequence: TGCGCCAGCGCGGCTGCGTTCACAACCGGTGAGCAGTTCTTC. Encoded protein: CASAAAFTTGEQFF.